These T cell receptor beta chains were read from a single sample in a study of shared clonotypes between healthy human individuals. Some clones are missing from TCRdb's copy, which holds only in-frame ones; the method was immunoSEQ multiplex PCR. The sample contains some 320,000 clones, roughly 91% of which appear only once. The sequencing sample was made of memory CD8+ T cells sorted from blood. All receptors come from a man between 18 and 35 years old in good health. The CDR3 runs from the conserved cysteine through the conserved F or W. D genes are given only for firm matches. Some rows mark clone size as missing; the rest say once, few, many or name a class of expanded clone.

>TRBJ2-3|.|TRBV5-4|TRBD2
TGTGCCAGCAGCTTGGCCCGGACTAGCGGGAGGACAGATACGCAGTATTTT
CASSLARTSGRTDTQYF
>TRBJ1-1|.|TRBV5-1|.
TGCGCCAGCAGCTTGGACACGGCGGTTGAAGCTTTCTTT
CASSLDTAVEAFF
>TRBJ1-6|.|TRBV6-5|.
TGTGCCAGCAGTAAACAGGGTTGCTGTTCACCCCTCCACTTT
CASSKQGCCSPLHF
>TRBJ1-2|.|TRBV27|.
TGTGCCAGCAGTTTACGTAAGAACTATGGCTACACCTTC
CASSLRKNYGYTF
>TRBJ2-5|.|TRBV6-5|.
TGTGCCAGCAGTTCGGCGGGACGGATCTACTTC
CASSSAGRIYF
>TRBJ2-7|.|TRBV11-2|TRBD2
TGTGCCAGCAGCTTAGTTACTAGCGGTACCTACGAGCAGTACTTC
CASSLVTSGTYEQYF
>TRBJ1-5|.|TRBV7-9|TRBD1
TGTGCCAGCAGCTTGGGACAGGGGGAACAGCCCCAGCATTTT
CASSLGQGEQPQHF
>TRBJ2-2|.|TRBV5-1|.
TGCGCCAGCAGCTTGGAACACTGGAACACCGGGGAGCTGTTTTTT
CASSLEHWNTGELFF
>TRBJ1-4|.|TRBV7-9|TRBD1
TGTGCCAGCAGCCTCTGGACAGGGGGCTCAACTAATGAAAAACTGTTTTTT
CASSLWTGGSTNEKLFF
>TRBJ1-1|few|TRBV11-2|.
TGTGCCAGCAGCTTACTACGGGGGTGGGACACTGAAGCTTTCTTT
CASSLLRGWDTEAFF
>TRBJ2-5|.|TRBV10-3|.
TGTGCCATCAGTGAGGAATTTACTGTGACCCAGTACTTC
CAISEEFTVTQYF
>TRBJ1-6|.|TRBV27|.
TGTGCCAGCAGTTCAGGGCGAGGCATCTATAATTCACCCCTCCACTTT
CASSSGRGIYNSPLHF
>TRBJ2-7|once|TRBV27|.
TGTGCCAGCAGTTTATCCCCTAGCGTGACCCCGACCTACGAGCAGTACTTC
CASSLSPSVTPTYEQYF
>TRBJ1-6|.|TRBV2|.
TGTGCCAGCACGACGGGGAATTCACCCCTCCACTTT
CASTTGNSPLHF
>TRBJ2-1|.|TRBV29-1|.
TGCAGCGTGGACTTGCCCAATGAGCAGTTCTTC
CSVDLPNEQFF
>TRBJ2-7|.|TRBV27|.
TGTGCCAGCAGTTTAAGGGGAGCGAGCTACGAGCAGTACTTC
CASSLRGASYEQYF
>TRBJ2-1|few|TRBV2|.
TGTGCCAGCAGTGAAGCGGGGCACGGGGGTAATGAGCAGTTCTTC
CASSEAGHGGNEQFF
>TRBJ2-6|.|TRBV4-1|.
TGCGCCAGCAGCCAAGATTCTTGGGAAACTGGGGCCAACGTCCTGACTTTC
CASSQDSWETGANVLTF
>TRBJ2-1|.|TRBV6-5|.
TGTGCCAGCAGTGGTCCGGGACTTGAGCAGTTCTTC
CASSGPGLEQFF
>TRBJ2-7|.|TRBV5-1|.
TGCGCCAGCAGCTTGGTTCCCGACTCGGGGGATGAGCAGTACTTC
CASSLVPDSGDEQYF
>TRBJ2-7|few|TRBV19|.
TGTGCCAGTAGTATGTTGGAATCCTACGAGCAGTACTTC
CASSMLESYEQYF
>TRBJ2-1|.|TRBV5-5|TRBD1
TGTGCCAGCAGACTACAGGGGTCCCCCAATGAGCAGTTCTTC
CASRLQGSPNEQFF
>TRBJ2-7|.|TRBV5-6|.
TGTGCCAGCAGCACTGGGGACCAGGAGGAGTACTTC
CASSTGDQEEYF
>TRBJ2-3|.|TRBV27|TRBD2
TGTGCCAGCAGCCCTGGATGGGTTAGCGGGGGGCCGGGAGATACGCAGTATTTT
CASSPGWVSGGPGDTQYF
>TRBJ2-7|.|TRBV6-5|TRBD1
TGTGCCAGCAGTTACAGGACAGGGCAGGACGAGCAGTACTTC
CASSYRTGQDEQYF
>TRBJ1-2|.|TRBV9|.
TGTGCCAGCAGCCCGGACGGTCATGTCATCTATGGCTACACCTTC
CASSPDGHVIYGYTF
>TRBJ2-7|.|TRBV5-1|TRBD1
TGCGCCAGCAGCAAGGGACAGTTCTCCTACGAGCAGTACTTC
CASSKGQFSYEQYF
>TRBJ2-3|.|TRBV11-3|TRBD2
TGTGCCAGCAGCTTGGCGGGGGGGGCCGAGGAAGATACGCAGTATTTT
CASSLAGGAEEDTQYF
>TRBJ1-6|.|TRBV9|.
TGTGCCAGCAGCTCCTCAAGTAATTCACCCCTCCACTTT
CASSSSSNSPLHF
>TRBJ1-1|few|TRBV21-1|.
TGTGCCAGCAGCAAACGGAGCCAGTGGGACACTGAAGCTTTCTTT
CASSKRSQWDTEAFF
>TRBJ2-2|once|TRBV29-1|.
TGCAGCGTTGTCTGGAACACCGGGGAGCTGTTTTTT
CSVVWNTGELFF
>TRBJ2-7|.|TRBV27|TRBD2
TGTGCCAGCAGTCCCCTAGGGGTAGCGGGGTCCTACGAGCAGTACTTC
CASSPLGVAGSYEQYF
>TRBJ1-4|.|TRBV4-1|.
TGCGCCAGCAGCCTCGGGACGGTTGCAACTAATGAAAAACTGTTTTTT
CASSLGTVATNEKLFF
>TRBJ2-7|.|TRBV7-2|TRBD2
TGTGCCAGCAGCTTAGTAAGCGGGATGGCTTACGAGCAGTACTTC
CASSLVSGMAYEQYF
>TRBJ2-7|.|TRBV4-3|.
TGCGCCAGCAGCCCGGACAGTACTACCTACGAGCAGTACTTC
CASSPDSTTYEQYF